This T cell receptor beta chain stems from a study of blood T cells in healthy people across ages. With 3 bases removed from V and 2 bases from J, the gap between germline ends came to 12 bases. The CDR3 is 15 amino acids. Germline V gives CDR1 SEHNR, CDR2 FQNEAQ (reference sequence). This clonotype was seen only a few times. Then a second PCR, running about 7 to 11 cycles, was carried out with a sample-barcoded 5' primer and a J-beta primer mix. TCRdb used MiXCR to reprocess the 5' RACE reads, holding one entry per CDR3 protein. The profile shows about 1.1 million distinct CDR3 sequences, approximately 38% of them singletons.

The chain is built from TRBV7-9 and TRBJ2-3; D is unresolved. The sequenced sample consisted of blood. The sequence came from a young man in good health. The CDR3 loop is CASSFSQPSTDTQYF. The CDR3 nucleotides read TGTGCCAGCAGCTTTTCACAGCCCTCCACAGATACGCAGTATTTT. Supplemented by reference TRBV7-9 and TRBJ2-3, the full variable domain reads DTGVSQNPRHKITKRGQNVTFRCDPISEHNRLYWYRQTLGQGPEFLTYFQNEAQLEKSRLLSDRFSAERPKGSFSTLEIQRTEQGDSAMYLCASSFSQPSTDTQYFGPGTRLTVL.